This TCR beta chain was sequenced during a study of T cells after posttransplantation cyclophosphamide. Study-wide findings and caveats: Recipient CMV seropositivity and CMV reactivation strongly tracked TRB clonality. Blood and skin or GI T cell repertoires showed limited TRB overlap. Later blood repertoires were often dominated by clones from the donor CD8+ memory compartment.

Here immunoSEQ multiplex PCR was the method, and the copy in TCRdb shows in-frame clones only, minus some. Recorded here are some 40,000 clones, none singletons. Note on this clone: Its target is unknown.

J gave up 2 bases and V 4 bases, and 9 bases lay outside the gene matches. The CDR3 has 15 residues. Germline loops: CDR1 SQVTM, CDR2 ANQGSEA. J is TRBJ2-3 and V is TRBV29-1; the match to TRBD2 covers 7 bases. Sequenced input: PBMCs. This TCR was recovered from a man aged 25-45 years in good health and a related stem cell transplant donor. Here the CDR3 DNA reads TGCAGCGTTGCCCCTGGGGGGGGACTCACAGATACGCAGTATTTT. It specifies CSVAPGGGLTDTQYF.